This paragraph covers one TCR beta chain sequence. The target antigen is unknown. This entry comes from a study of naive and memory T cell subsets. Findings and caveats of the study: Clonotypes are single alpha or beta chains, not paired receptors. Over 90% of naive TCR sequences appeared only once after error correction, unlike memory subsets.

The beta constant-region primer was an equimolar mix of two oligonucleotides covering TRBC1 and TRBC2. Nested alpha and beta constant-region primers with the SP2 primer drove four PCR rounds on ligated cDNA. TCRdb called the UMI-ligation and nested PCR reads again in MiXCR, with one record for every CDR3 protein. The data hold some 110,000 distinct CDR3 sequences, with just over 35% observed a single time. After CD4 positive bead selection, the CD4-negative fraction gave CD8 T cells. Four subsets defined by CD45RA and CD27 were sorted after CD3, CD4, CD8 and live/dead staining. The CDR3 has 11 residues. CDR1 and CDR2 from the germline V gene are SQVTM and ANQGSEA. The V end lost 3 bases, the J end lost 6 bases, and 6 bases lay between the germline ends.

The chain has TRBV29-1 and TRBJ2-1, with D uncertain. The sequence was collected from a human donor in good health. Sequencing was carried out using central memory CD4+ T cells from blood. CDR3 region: CSVDRFNEQFF. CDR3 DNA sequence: TGCAGCGTTGACCGTTTCAATGAGCAGTTCTTC.